This section outlines one T cell receptor (beta chain) sequence together with its context. Its antigen remains unidentified. Base-call qualities are not available, and no considerably larger clone is one nucleotide away. Taken from the germline V gene (reference sequence), the CDR1 and CDR2 loops are SGHKS and YYEKEE. V is pruned by 4 bases and J by 5 bases, leaving 7 bases of the junction without a gene match. The CDR3 starts with the cysteine, ends with the phenylalanine, and has 16 residues. Only CDR3 DNA remains: 48 bases, in frame from the first base. The source of the sample is a study of blood T cell repertoires in COVID-19 (TCRdb year 2020). Some background on the complete study: Collaborator samples came from the United States, Italy and Spain and covered acute and convalescent phases of COVID-19. The material from the prospective study consisted of cDNA or gDNA derived from T cells, B-cell-depleted T cells, or PBMCs. Deeply sampled blood TCRbeta repertoires from subjects exposed to, actively infected with, or recovered from COVID-19 were included in the dataset. Where HLA class I and class II types were available, the types were taken from metadata supplied by the sample provider, not from assay-based typing. The samples were drawn from the first 160 participants of the ongoing ImmuneRACE study and from 950 to 1,500 subjects provided by 6 global collaborators. Sample metadata almost always included a de-identified subject ID, COVID-19 status, age in years and sex. The repertoires were released in a freely available public database meant as a resource for research on the immune response to SARS-CoV-2. Study-level results and caveats: Clinical and demographic metadata were provided uncurated, with the amount varying by source and participant.

The immunoSEQ Assay, a bias-controlled multiplex PCR, was used to amplify TCRbeta CDR3 regions from genomic DNA. In the source study's methods: Within the assay, amplification of reference gene primers was used to estimate how many nucleated cells each sample contained. Sequence reads were collapsed and filtered to measure the absolute abundance of every unique TCRbeta CDR3 rearrangement. For each sample, productive Simpson clonality was calculated by taking the square root of Simpson's diversity index across productive rearrangements. TCRdb took this table from immuneACCESS and kept in-frame rearrangements with V and J called. Such tables lack part of the clones; where checked against another copy, unresolved V genes explain under half of the gap, and the rest is unexplained. V and J calls and clone size come straight from that table; D and trimming were deduced from the DNA. In this sample the table shows 100,000 to 150,000 clones, about nine tenths of which occur a single time. Jointly, the top ten make up 7.7% of the sample.

The collaborating institutions used their own protocols to collect whole blood in K2EDTA tubes. Collaborator samples were shipped for TCRbeta analysis as frozen whole blood, isolated PBMCs, or DNA extracted from either sample type. This receptor chain uses TRBV5-5 and TRBJ2-3; a stretch of 13 junction bases matches TRBD2. The material sequenced was peripheral blood. This sequence originates from a human donor in a cohort sampled during active COVID-19. CDR3 protein: CASSRTSGRGGDTQYF. The sequenced DNA: TGTGCCAGCAGCCGGACTAGCGGGAGAGGTGGAGATACGCAGTATTTT.